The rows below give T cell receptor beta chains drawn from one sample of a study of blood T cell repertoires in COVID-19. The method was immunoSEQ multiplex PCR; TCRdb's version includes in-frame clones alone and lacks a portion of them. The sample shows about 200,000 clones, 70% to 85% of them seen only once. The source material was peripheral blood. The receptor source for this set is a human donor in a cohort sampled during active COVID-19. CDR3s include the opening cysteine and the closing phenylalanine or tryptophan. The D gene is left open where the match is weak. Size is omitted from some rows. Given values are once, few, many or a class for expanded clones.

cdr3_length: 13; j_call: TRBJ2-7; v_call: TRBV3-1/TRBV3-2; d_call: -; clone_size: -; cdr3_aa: CASSQGLTREQYF; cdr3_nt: TGTGCCAGCAGCCAAGGTTTGACACGGGAGCAGTACTTC
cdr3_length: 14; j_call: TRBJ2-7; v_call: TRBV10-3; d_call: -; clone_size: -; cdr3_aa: CAISEAGGASEQYF; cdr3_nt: TGTGCCATCAGTGAGGCAGGCGGGGCCTCCGAGCAGTACTTC
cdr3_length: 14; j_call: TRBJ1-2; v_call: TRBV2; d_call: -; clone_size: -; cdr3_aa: CASSDNRDLYGYTF; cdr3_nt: TGTGCCAGCAGCGATAACAGAGATCTCTATGGCTACACCTTC
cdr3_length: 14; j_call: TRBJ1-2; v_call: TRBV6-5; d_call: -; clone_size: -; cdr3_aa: CASSSPGRTYGYTF; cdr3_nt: TGTGCCAGCAGTTCCCCAGGGCGAACCTATGGCTACACCTTC
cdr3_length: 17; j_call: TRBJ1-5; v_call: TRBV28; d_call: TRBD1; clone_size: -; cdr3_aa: CASSPYTGGRVNQPQHF; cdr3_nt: TGTGCCAGCAGTCCGTATACAGGGGGCAGAGTCAATCAGCCCCAGCATTTT
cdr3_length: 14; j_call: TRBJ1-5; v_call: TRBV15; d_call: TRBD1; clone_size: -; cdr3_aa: CATRGRGPNQPQHF; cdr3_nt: TGTGCCACCAGAGGCAGGGGGCCCAATCAGCCCCAGCATTTT
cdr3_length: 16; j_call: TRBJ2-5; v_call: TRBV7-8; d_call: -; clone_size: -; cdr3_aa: CASSSNTSPRGETQYF; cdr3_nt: TGTGCCAGCAGCTCAAATACTAGTCCGCGGGGCGAGACCCAGTACTTC
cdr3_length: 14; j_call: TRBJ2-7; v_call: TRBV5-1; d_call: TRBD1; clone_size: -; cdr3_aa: CASSLEGQLYEQYF; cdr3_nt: TGCGCCAGCAGCTTGGAGGGACAGCTCTACGAGCAGTACTTC
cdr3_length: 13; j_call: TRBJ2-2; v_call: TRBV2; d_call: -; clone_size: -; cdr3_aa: CASATGNTGELFF; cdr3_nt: TGTGCCAGCGCCACAGGGAACACCGGGGAGCTGTTTTTT
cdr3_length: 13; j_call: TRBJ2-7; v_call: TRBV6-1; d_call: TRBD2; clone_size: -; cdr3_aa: CASSEERGWEQYF; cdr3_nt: TGTGCCAGCAGTGAAGAGCGGGGGTGGGAGCAGTACTTC
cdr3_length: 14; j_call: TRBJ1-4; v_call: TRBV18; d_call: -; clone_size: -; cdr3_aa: CASSVGGRDEKLFF; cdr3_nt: TGTGCCAGCTCAGTAGGCGGGAGAGATGAAAAACTGTTTTTT
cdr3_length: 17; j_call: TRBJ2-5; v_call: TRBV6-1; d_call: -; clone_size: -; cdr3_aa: CASSEAPPGGGQETQYF; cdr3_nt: TGTGCCAGCAGTGAAGCCCCGCCCGGGGGAGGCCAAGAGACCCAGTACTTC
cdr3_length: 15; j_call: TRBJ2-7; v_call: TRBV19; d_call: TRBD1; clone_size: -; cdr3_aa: CASSEWDRGSYEQYF; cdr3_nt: TGTGCCAGTAGTGAGTGGGACAGGGGCTCCTACGAGCAGTACTTC
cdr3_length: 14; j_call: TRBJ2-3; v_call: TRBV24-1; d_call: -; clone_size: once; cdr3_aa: CATSGRLFTDTQYF; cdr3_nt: TGTGCCACCAGTGGCCGACTCTTCACAGATACGCAGTATTTT
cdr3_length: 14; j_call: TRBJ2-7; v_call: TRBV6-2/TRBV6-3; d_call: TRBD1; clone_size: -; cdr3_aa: CASSYGTGAYEQYF; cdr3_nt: TGTGCCAGCAGTTACGGGACAGGAGCCTACGAGCAGTACTTC
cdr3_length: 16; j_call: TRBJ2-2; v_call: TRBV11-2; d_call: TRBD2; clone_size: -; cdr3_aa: CASSSLAGVYTGELFF; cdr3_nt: TGTGCCAGCAGCTCATTAGCGGGAGTTTATACCGGGGAGCTGTTTTTT
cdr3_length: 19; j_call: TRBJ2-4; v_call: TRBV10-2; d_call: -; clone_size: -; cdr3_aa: CASSESIGASALGKNIQYF; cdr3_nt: TGCGCCAGCAGTGAGTCGATTGGGGCTAGCGCCCTAGGTAAAAACATTCAGTACTTC
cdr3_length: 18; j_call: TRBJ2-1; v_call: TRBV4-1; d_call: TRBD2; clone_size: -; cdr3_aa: CASSRRPVGSSGNNEQFF; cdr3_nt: TGCGCCAGCAGCCGAAGGCCAGTAGGCTCCAGCGGGAACAATGAGCAGTTCTTC
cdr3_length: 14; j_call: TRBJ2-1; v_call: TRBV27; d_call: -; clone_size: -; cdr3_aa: CASSSGGPYNEQFF; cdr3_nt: TGTGCCAGCAGTTCAGGAGGGCCCTACAATGAGCAGTTCTTC
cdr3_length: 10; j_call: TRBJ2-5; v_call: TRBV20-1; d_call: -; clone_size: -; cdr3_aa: CSARQETQYF; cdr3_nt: TGCAGTGCGCGACAAGAGACCCAGTACTTC
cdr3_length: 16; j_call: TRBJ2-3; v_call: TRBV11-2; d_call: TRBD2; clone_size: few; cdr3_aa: CASSSLAGRGTDTQYF; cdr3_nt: TGTGCCAGCAGCTCCCTTGCCGGGAGGGGAACAGATACGCAGTATTTT
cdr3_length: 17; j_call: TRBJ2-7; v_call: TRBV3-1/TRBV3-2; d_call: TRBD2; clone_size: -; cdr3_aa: CASSLLRLAGGPGEQYF; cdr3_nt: TGTGCCAGCAGCCTCCTTCGACTAGCGGGAGGGCCTGGGGAGCAGTACTTC
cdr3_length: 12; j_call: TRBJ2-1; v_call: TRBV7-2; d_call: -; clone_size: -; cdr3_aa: CASSYTYNEQFF; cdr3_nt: TGTGCCAGCAGCTATACTTACAATGAGCAGTTCTTC